The T cell receptor beta chain under discussion was sequenced for a study of cytomegalovirus exposure and HLA in healthy donors. Turning to this clone: The antigen remains unidentified.

Only in-frame clones appear in the TCRdb table, and some are missing; sequencing was by immunoSEQ multiplex PCR. The sample has tens of thousands of clones; 94% are singletons. Overall study results and limits: Associated with cytomegalovirus, according to the listing, were about 160 TCR beta chains.

CDR1 WSHSY and CDR2 SAAADI come from the germline V gene. V dropped 6 bases and J dropped 2 bases, with 6 bases sitting between them. The CDR3 sequence is 12 residues long. Sequenced material: PBMCs. The sequence came from a young man in good health and CMV-seropositive. The rearrangement joins TRBV10-2 to TRBJ2-3, with D perhaps matching TRBD1 (6 bases). The CDR3 spells CASRGHTDTQYF. The CDR3 DNA is TGCGCCAGCAGGGGACACACAGATACGCAGTATTTT.